This T cell receptor beta chain was recovered during a study of blood T cell repertoires in COVID-19. Two negative PCRs, clearance, or symptom resolution characterized the recovered Cohort 3 donors. Profiled with immunoSEQ multiplex PCR; TCRdb holds only in-frame clones, not every one. The sample shows a few hundred thousand clones, more than 85% of them seen only once. The J segment lost 5 bases and the V segment lost 8 bases, leaving 8 bases of the junction unmatched. CDR3 size: 13 residues. Germline loops: CDR1 SNHLY, CDR2 FYNNEI. The sample taken for sequencing was PBMCs or T cells enriched from blood (not recorded which). This sequence was found in a woman between 25 and 40 years old who had recovered from COVID-19. V and J are TRBV2 and TRBJ2-7; 8 bases match TRBD2. The CDR3 DNA reads TGTGCCAGCGCGCGGGGGGAGACGAACGAGCAGTACTTC. Protein: CASARGETNEQYF.